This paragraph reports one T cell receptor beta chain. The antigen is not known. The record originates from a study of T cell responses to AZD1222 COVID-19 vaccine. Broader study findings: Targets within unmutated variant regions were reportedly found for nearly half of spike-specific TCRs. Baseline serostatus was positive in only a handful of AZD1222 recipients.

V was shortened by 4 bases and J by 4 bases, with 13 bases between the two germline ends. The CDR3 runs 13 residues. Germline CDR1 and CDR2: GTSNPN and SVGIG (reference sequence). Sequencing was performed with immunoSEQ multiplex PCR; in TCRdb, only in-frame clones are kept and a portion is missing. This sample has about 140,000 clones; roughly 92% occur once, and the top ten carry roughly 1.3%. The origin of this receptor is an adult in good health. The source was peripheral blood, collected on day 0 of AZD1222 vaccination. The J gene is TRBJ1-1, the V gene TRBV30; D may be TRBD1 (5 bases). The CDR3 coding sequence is TGTGCCTGGACCGTGCGGGGGTTCACTGAAGCTTTCTTT. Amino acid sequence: CAWTVRGFTEAFF.